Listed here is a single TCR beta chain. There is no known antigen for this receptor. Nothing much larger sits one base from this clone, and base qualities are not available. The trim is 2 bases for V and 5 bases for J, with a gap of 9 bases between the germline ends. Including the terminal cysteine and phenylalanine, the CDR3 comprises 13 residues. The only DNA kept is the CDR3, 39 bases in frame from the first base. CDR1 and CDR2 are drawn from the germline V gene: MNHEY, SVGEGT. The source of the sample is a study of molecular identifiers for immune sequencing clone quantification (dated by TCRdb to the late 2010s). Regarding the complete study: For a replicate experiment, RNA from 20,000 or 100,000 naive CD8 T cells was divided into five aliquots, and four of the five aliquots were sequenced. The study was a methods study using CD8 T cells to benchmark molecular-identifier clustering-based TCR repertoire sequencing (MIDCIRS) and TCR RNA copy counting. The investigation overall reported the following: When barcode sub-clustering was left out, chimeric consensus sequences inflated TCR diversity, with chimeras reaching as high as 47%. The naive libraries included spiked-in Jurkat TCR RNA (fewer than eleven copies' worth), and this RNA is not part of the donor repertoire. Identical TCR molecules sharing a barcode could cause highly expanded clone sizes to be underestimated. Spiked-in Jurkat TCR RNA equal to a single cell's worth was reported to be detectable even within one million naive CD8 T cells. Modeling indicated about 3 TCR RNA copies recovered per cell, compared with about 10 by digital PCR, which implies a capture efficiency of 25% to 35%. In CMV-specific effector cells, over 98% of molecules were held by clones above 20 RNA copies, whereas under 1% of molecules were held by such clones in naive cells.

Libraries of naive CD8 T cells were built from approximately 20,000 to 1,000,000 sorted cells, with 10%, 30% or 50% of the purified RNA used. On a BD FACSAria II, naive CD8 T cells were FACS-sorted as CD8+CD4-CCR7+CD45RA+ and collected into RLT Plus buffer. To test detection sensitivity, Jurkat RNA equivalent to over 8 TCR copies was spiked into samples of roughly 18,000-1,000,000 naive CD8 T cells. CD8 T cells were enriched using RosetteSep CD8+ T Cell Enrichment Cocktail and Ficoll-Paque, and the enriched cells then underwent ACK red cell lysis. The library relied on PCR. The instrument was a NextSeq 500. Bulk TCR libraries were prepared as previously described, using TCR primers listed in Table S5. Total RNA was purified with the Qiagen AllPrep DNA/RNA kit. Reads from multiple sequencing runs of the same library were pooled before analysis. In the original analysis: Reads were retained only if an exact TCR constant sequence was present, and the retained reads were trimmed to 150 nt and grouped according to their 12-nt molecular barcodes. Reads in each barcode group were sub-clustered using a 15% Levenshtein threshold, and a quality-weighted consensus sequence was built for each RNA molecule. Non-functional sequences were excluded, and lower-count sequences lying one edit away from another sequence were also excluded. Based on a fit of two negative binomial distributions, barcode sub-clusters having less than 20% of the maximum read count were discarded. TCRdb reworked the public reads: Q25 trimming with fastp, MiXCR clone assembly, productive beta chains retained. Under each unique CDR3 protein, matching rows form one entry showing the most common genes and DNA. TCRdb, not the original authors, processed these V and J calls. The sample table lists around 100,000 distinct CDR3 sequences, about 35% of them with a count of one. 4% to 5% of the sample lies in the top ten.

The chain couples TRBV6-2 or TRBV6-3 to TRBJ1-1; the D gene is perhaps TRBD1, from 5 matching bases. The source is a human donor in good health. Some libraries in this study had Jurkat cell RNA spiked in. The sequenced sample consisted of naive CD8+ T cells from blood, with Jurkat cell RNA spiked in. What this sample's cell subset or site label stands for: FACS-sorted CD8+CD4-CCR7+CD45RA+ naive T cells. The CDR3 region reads CASSYRRGTEAFF. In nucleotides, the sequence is TGTGCCAGCAGTTACAGGAGGGGAACTGAAGCTTTCTTT.